Shown below are 6 T cell receptor beta chains from a single sample sequenced in a study of T cell repertoires in ileal Crohn's disease. Sample time point: proximal margin of the surgical specimen (macroscopically non-inflamed). This table comes from immunoSEQ multiplex PCR, and its TCRdb copy is limited to in-frame clones, with some not included. Among several thousand clones listed, around 87% were seen once. Sequencing was performed on ileal tissue. These receptors came from an adult with Crohn's disease.

The chain recombines TRBV7-2 with TRBJ2-7; D is ambiguous. The CDR3 is 14 amino acids. The V and J ends lost 0 bases and 1 base respectively, with 7 bases between them. Germline CDR1 and CDR2: SGHTA and FQGNSA. The CDR3 DNA reads TGTGCCAGCAGCTTAGCCCACCAGTCCTACGAGCAGTACTTC. Its protein product is CASSLAHQSYEQYF.

The CDR3 sequence: CASSSGGSSGNTIYF. Written as DNA, the CDR3 is TGTGCCAGCTCATCAGGGGGGAGCTCTGGAAACACCATATATTTT. V gene TRBV18 combines with J gene TRBJ1-3; 7 bases agree with TRBD1. The junction had 4 bases not matched to a gene; V was cut back by 5 bases and J by 0 bases. CDR1 and CDR2 from the germline V gene are KGHSH and LQKENI. This CDR3 has 15 residues.

The chain joins TRBV4-1 to TRBJ1-5; the match to TRBD1 covers 10 bases. From germline, CDR1 is MGHRA and CDR2 YSYEKL. V shed 0 bases, J shed 2 bases, and the junction held 1 base outside the gene matches. The CDR3 spans 16 residues. The CDR3 coding sequence is TGCGCCAGCAGCCAAGAAGGGACAGGGGGCAATCAGCCCCAGCATTTT. Its translation: CASSQEGTGGNQPQHF.

This clone occurred once. The J gene is TRBJ2-1, the V gene TRBV7-3, with 10 bases fitting TRBD2. This CDR3 has 15 residues. The ends lost 2 bases at V and 9 bases at J; junction bases unmatched: 7. Germline V gives CDR1 SGHTA, CDR2 FQGTGA. The CDR3 reads CASSLVAGGRSEQFF. The CDR3 DNA reads TGTGCCAGCAGCTTAGTAGCGGGGGGCCGGAGTGAGCAGTTCTTC.

The chain employs TRBV7-9 and TRBJ1-1; no clear D gene. V was shortened by 1 base and J by 5 bases, with 8 bases between the two germline ends. This CDR3 is 13 amino acids long. Germline CDR1 is SEHNR and CDR2 is FQNEAQ (reference sequence). The CDR3, as DNA: TGTGCCAGCAGCTTAGATTTAGGTACTGAAGCTTTCTTT. Translated, it gives CASSLDLGTEAFF. Filled out from reference TRBV7-9 and TRBJ1-1, the complete variable domain reads DTGVSQNPRHKITKRGQNVTFRCDPISEHNRLYWYRQTLGQGPEFLTYFQNEAQLEKSRLLSDRFSAERPKGSFSTLEIQRTEQGDSAMYLCASSLDLGTEAFFGQGTRLTVV.

The CDR3 loop reads CASSQVQETQYF. The CDR3 DNA is TGTGCCAGCTCGCAAGTTCAAGAGACCCAGTACTTC. The rearrangement joins TRBV18 to TRBJ2-5; D gene unclear. Germline V CDR1 and CDR2: KGHSH, LQKENI. V was trimmed by 6 bases and J by 2 bases, leaving 7 bases between them. This CDR3 is 12 amino acids long.